A single sample is the source of the 12 T cell receptor beta chains below, sequenced in a study of siplizumab effects on memory and regulatory T cells (dated by TCRdb to the late 2010s). The library was made by the immunoSEQ multiplex PCR assay. TCRdb limited this immuneACCESS table to in-frame rearrangements with V and J called. A share of clones is missing; checked studies link under half to unresolved V genes, and the rest is unexplained. This sample holds some 97,000 clones; 94% were observed only once. The biggest ten clones account for 1% to 1.5% of the sample. Sequences were obtained from non-Treg CD4+ T cells sorted from blood. The label giving this sample's cell subset or site can be read as: FACS-sorted unstimulated CD4+ non-regulatory T cells. Receptors were obtained from a human donor in good health.

Turning to this clone: The same CDR3 arises from other DNA sequences in this sample as well. The chain joins TRBV18 to TRBJ2-1; 7 nucleotides line up with TRBD1. The CDR3 is 14 residues long. CDR1 KGHSH and CDR2 LQKENI come from the germline V gene. The trim removed 0 bases at V and 8 bases at J, leaving 4 bases unmatched. CDR3 bases: TGTGCCAGCTCACCACCGGGACAGTGGGATGAGCAGTTCTTC. Translated, it gives CASSPPGQWDEQFF.

The genes are TRBV25-1 and TRBJ2-1; unclear D gene. The V gene's germline CDR1 is MGHDK and CDR2 SYGVNS. The CDR3 has 12 residues. The V end was cut by 2 bases, the J end by 3 bases, with 2 bases between. The CDR3 loop reads CASSEIYNEQFF. The CDR3 DNA reads TGTGCCAGCAGTGAAATCTACAATGAGCAGTTCTTC. Variable domain in full (rest from reference TRBV25-1 and TRBJ2-1): EADIYQTPRYLVIGTGKKITLECSQTMGHDKMYWYQQDPGMELHLIHYSYGVNSTEKGDLSSESTVSRIRTEHFPLTLESARPSHTSQYLCASSEIYNEQFFGPGTRLTVL.

The CDR3 nucleotides are TGTGCCAGTACCCTGGTGGGAAAGGGGGCTTCGACCGGGGAGCTGTTTTTT. This codes for CASTLVGKGASTGELFF. The chain recombines TRBV19 with TRBJ2-2; 7 bases line up with TRBD1. The CDR3 sequence is 17 residues long. Trimming at V came to 7 bases and at J to 5 bases, leaving 16 bases not matched to a gene. The germline V gene encodes CDR1 LNHDA and CDR2 SQIVND (reference sequence).

This chain connects TRBV7-9 to TRBJ2-3; 7 bases align to TRBD1. The CDR3 contains 15 residues. With 1 base clipped from V and 1 base from J, the junction kept 2 bases outside the gene matches. Germline loops: CDR1 SEHNR, CDR2 FQNEAQ (reference sequence). The chain's CDR3 is CASSLDGTGTDTQYF. In DNA, the CDR3 is TGTGCCAGCAGCTTAGACGGGACAGGCACAGATACGCAGTATTTT.

The chain has TRBV5-1 and TRBJ2-5; D is unclear. Germline CDR1 reads SGHRS; CDR2 reads YFSETQ. This CDR3 has 14 amino acids. V was clipped by 0 bases and J by 2 bases, with 8 bases between them. The CDR3 protein is CASSLVARQETQYF. The CDR3 DNA is TGCGCCAGCAGCTTGGTAGCCCGGCAAGAGACCCAGTACTTC.

This clone was counted only a few times. Other DNA sequences in the same sample also yield this CDR3. The rearrangement uses TRBV11-2 and TRBJ1-2; D may be TRBD1 (6 bases). This CDR3 region has 17 residues. Per germline, CDR1 SGHAT and CDR2 FQNNGV. V was cut by 5 bases and J by 6 bases, with 25 bases left in between. CDR3 protein: CASSPPGRGGRGNGYTF. Written as DNA, the CDR3 is TGTGCCAGCAGCCCCCCAGGTCGAGGGGGGAGGGGAAATGGCTACACCTTC.

The chain carries TRBV5-4 and TRBJ2-3, with 13 bases that match TRBD2. Germline loops: CDR1 SGHNT, CDR2 YYREEE (reference sequence). V dropped 4 bases and J dropped 7; count of bases not matched to a gene: 6. CDR3 length equals 15 residues. The CDR3 DNA reads TGTGCCAGCAGCCCCACTAGCGGGAGGGCTCATACGCAGTATTTT. Its protein is CASSPTSGRAHTQYF.

The CDR3 protein is CAVRGGALRETQYF. The CDR3 DNA reads TGTGCCGTGCGGGGGGGGGCTCTAAGGGAGACCCAGTACTTC. This chain links TRBV7-2 with TRBJ2-5, with 9 bases fitting TRBD2. After removal of 11 bases from V and 5 bases from J, the junction contained 12 bases not matched to a gene. Germline V gives CDR1 SGHTA, CDR2 FQGNSA. This CDR3 is 14 amino acids long.

J is TRBJ1-5 and V is TRBV7-6; D remains unclear. The ends were cut back, 5 bases at V and 7 bases at J, with 6 bases in the middle. The CDR3 is 11 amino acids. Germline lookup yields CDR1 SGHVS and CDR2 FNYEAQ. The CDR3 sequence: CASSPRQPQHF. CDR3 nucleotides: TGTGCCAGCAGCCCCAGACAGCCCCAGCATTTT.

This clone was seen a handful of times. This chain links TRBV9 with TRBJ1-2; D possibly corresponds to TRBD1 (6 bases). Germline-derived CDR1 and CDR2 are SGDLS and YYNGEE. This CDR3 spans 14 amino acids. Trimming left V 4 bases short and J 6 bases short, with 16 bases between. CDR3 sequence (DNA): TGTGCCAGCAGCTCACCGGACAGAAGGGATGGCTACACCTTC. Translation gives CASSSPDRRDGYTF.

The chain combines TRBV5-1 with TRBJ1-4; maybe TRBD1 (5 bases). Trimming removed 4 bases at V and 3 bases at J, with 10 bases between. Germline lookup yields CDR1 SGHRS and CDR2 YFSETQ. The CDR3 totals 14 residues. The CDR3 loop reads CASSEGTANEKLFF. CDR3 bases: TGCGCCAGCAGCGAGGGGACCGCTAATGAAAAACTGTTTTTT. Full variable domain (missing parts from reference TRBV5-1 and TRBJ1-4): KAGVTQTPRYLIKTRGQQVTLSCSPISGHRSVSWYQQTPGQGLQFLFEYFSETQRNKGNFPGRFSGRQFSNSRSEMNVSTLELGDSALYLCASSEGTANEKLFFGSGTQLSVL.

In its sample, this clone was seen a few times. CDR3 in DNA: TGTGCCAGTAGTAAGGGTTTGGGGGCGATCTATGGCTACACCTTC. Translated, it gives CASSKGLGAIYGYTF. The V and J genes are TRBV19 and TRBJ1-2; D perhaps matches TRBD1 (6 bases). V was pared by 4 bases and J by 4 bases, with 16 bases between. The CDR3 is 15 amino acids. Germline V gene lookup returns CDR1 LNHDA and CDR2 SQIVND (reference sequence).